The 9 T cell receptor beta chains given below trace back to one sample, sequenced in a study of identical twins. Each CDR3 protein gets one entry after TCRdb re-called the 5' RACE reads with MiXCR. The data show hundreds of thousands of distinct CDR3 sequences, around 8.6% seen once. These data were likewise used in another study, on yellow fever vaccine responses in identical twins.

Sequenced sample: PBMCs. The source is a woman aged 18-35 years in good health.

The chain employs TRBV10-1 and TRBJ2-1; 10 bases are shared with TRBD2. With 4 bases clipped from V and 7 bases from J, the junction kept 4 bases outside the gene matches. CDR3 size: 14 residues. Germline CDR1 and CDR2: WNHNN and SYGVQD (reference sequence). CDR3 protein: CASSAALAGNEQFF. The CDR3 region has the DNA TGCGCCAGCAGTGCGGCACTAGCGGGAAATGAGCAGTTCTTC.

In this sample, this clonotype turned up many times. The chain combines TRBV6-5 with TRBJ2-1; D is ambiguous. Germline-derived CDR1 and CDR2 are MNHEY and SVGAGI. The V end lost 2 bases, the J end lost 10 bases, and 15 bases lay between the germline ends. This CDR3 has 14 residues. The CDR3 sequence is CASSYIFSDGEQFF. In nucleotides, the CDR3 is TGTGCCAGCAGTTACATTTTCTCGGACGGGGAGCAGTTCTTC.

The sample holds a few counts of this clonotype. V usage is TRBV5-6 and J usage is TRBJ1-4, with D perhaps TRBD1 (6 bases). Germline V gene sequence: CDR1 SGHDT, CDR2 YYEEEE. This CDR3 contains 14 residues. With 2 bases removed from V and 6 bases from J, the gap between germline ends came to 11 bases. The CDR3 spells CASSFGQLYEKLFF. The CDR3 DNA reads TGTGCCAGCAGCTTCGGACAGCTTTATGAAAAACTGTTTTTT.

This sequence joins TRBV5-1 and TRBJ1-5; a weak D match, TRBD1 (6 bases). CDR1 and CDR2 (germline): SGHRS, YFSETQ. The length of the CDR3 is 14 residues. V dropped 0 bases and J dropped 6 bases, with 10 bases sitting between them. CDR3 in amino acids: CASSLETGIQPQHF. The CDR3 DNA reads TGCGCCAGCAGCTTGGAAACAGGGATTCAGCCCCAGCATTTT.

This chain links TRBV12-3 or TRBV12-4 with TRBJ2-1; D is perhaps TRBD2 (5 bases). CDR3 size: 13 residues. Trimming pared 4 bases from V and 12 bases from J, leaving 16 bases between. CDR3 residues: CASSSSPSKWQFF. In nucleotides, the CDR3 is TGTGCCAGCAGTTCTAGCCCTTCTAAATGGCAGTTCTTC.

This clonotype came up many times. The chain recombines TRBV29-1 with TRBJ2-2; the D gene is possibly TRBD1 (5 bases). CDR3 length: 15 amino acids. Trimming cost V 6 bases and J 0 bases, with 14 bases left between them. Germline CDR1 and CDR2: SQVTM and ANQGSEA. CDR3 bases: TGCAGCGTAGACTCAGGGATTTCGAACACCGGGGAGCTGTTTTTT. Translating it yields CSVDSGISNTGELFF.

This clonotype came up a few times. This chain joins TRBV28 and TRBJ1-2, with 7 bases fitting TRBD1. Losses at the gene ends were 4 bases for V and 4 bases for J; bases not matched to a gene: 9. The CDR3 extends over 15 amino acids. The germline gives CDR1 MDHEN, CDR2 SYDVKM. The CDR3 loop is CASSSQGTATYGYTF. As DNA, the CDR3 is TGTGCCAGCAGTTCCCAGGGGACAGCCACCTATGGCTACACCTTC.

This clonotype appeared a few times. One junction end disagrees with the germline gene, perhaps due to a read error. In DNA form, the CDR3 reads TGTGCTAGCAGCTTAGATCGGGGGAAGGGACAAGAGACCCAGTACTTC. Encoded protein: CASSLDRGKGQETQYF. The V call is TRBV7-7, the J call TRBJ2-5; D is perhaps TRBD2 (6 bases). Germline lookup yields CDR1 SSHAT and CDR2 FNYEAQ (reference sequence). The length of the CDR3 is 16 residues.

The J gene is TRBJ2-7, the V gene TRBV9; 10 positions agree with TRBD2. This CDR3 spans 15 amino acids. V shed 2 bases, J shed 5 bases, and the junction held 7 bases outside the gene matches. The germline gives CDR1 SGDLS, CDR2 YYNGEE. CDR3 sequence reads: CASSVSGRAIDEQYF. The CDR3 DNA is TGTGCCAGCAGCGTGAGCGGGAGGGCCATCGACGAGCAGTACTTC.